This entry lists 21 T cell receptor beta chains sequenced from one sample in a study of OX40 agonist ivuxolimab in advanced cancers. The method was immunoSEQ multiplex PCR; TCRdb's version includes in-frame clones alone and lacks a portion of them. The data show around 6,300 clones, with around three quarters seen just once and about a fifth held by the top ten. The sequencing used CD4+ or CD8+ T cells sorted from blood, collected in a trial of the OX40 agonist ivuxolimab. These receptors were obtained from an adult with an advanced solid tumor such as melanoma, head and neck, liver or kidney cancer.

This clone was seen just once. CDR3 sequence (DNA): TGTGCCAGCAGTGAAGGGCAGGGACTCAGCTGCCTCCACTTT. Translated, it gives CASSEGQGLSCLHF. V and J are TRBV2 and TRBJ1-6; perhaps TRBD1 as D (5 bases). The V and J ends lost 1 base and 15 bases respectively, with 16 bases between them. Germline V gene lookup returns CDR1 SNHLY and CDR2 FYNNEI. The CDR3 extends over 14 amino acids.

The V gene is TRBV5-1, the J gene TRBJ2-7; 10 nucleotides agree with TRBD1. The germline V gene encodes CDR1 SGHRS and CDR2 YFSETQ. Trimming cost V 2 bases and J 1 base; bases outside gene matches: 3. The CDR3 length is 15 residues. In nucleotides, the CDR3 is TGCGCCAGCAGCTTCGGACAGGGGGTGTCCTACGAGCAGTACTTC. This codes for CASSFGQGVSYEQYF.

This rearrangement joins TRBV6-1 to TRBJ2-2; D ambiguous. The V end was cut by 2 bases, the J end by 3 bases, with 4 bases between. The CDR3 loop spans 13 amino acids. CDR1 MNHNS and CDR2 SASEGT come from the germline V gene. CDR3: CASSESDTGELFF. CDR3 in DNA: TGTGCCAGCAGTGAATCGGACACCGGGGAGCTGTTTTTT.

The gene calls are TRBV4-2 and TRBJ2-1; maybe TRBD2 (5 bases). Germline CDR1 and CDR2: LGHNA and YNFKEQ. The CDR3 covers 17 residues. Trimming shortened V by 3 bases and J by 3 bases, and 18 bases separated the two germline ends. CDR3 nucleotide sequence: TGTGCCAGCAGCCAGTTTGTAAGCTCGGACTTCTACAATGAGCAGTTCTTC. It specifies CASSQFVSSDFYNEQFF.

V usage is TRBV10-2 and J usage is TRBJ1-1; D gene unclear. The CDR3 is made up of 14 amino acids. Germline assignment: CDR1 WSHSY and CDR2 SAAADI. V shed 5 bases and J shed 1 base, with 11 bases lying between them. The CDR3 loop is CASSLNGGNTEAFF. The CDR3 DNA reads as TGCGCCAGCAGTCTTAACGGTGGGAACACTGAAGCTTTCTTT.

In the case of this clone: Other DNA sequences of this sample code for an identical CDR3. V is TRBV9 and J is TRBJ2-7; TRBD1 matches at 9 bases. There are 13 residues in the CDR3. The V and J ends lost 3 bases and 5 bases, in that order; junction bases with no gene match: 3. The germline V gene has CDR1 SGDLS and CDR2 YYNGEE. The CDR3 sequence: CASSAGQGHEQYF. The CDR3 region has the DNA TGTGCCAGCAGCGCGGGACAGGGCCACGAGCAGTACTTC.

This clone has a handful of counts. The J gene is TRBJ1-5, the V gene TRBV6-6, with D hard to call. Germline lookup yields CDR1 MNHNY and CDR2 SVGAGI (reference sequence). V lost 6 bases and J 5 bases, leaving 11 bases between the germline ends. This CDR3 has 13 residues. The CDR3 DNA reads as TGTGCCAGCAGGTGGGTAGGAGATCAGCCCCAGCATTTT. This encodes CASRWVGDQPQHF.

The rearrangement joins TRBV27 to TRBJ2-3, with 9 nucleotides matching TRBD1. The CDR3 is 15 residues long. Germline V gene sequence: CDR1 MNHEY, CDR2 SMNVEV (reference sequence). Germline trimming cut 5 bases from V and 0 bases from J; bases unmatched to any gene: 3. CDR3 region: CASSRGQGSTDTQYF. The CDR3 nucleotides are TGTGCCAGCAGTAGGGGACAGGGCAGCACAGATACGCAGTATTTT.

CDR3 sequence: CATAGGTGTEAFF. The CDR3 nucleotides read TGTGCCACCGCCGGGGGCACGGGGACTGAAGCTTTCTTT. The chain joins TRBV15 to TRBJ1-1, with TRBD1 as a possible D gene (6 bases). Trimming took 8 bases from V and 5 from J, leaving 15 bases between them. Germline V CDR1 and CDR2: LNHNV, YYDKDF (reference sequence). The CDR3 spans 13 residues.

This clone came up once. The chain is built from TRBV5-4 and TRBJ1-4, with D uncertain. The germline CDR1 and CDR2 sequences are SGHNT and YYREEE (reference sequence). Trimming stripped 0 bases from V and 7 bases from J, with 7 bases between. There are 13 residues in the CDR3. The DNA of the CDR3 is TGTGCCAGCAGCTTGGGCGTTTCTGAAAAACTGTTTTTT. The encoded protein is CASSLGVSEKLFF.

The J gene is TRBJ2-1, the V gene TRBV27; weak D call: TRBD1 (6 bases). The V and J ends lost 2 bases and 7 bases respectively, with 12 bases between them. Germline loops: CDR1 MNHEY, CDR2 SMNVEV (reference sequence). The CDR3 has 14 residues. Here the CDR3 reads CASSLKQGYNEQFF. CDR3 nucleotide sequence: TGTGCCAGCAGTTTAAAACAGGGTTATAATGAGCAGTTCTTC.

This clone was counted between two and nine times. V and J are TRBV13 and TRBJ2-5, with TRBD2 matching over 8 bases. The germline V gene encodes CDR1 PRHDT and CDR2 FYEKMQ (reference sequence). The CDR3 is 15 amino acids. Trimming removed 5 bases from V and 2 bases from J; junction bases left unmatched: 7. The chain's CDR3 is CASSPPGLDQETQYF. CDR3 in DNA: TGTGCCAGCAGCCCACCGGGACTAGATCAAGAGACCCAGTACTTC.

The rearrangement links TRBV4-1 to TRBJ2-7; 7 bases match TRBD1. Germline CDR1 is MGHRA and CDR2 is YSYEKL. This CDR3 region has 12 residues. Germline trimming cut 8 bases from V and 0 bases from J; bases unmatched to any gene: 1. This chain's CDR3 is CASRDSSYEQYF. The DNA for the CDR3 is TGCGCCAGCCGGGACAGCTCCTACGAGCAGTACTTC.

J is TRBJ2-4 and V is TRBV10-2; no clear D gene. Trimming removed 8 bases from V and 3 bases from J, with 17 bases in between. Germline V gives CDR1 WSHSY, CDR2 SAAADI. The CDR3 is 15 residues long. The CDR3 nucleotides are TGCGCCAGCCGGGTATCATATGCAGACAAAAACATTCAGTACTTC. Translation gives CASRVSYADKNIQYF.

The CDR3 spells CASSLEGTGVTEAFF. CDR3 DNA: TGTGCCAGCAGCTTGGAAGGGACAGGGGTTACTGAAGCTTTCTTT. The rearrangement uses TRBV11-2 and TRBJ1-1, with 10 bases aligning to TRBD1. The J segment lost 5 bases and the V segment lost 3 bases, leaving 6 bases of the junction unmatched. Germline V lookup: CDR1 SGHAT, CDR2 FQNNGV. The CDR3 totals 15 residues.

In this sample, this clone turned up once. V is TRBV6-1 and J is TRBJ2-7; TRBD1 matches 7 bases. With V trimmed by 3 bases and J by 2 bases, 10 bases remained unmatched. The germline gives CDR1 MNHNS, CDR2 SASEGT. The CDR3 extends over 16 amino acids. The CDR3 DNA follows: TGTGCCAGCAGTGACCTCCGGGACAGAGACCCCTACGAGCAGTACTTC. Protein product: CASSDLRDRDPYEQYF.

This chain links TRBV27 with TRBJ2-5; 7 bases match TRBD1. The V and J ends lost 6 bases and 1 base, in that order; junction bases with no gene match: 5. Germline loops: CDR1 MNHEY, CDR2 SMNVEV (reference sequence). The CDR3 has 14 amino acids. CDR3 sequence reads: CASSLGQPQETQYF. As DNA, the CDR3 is TGTGCCAGCAGCTTGGGACAGCCCCAAGAGACCCAGTACTTC.

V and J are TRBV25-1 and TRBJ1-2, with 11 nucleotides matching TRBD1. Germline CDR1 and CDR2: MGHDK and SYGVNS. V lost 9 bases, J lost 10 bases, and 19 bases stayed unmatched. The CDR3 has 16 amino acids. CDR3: CASSVLDRGRGLVYTF. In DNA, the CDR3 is TGTGCCAGTTCCGTTTTGGACAGGGGGCGCGGGTTGGTCTACACCTTC.

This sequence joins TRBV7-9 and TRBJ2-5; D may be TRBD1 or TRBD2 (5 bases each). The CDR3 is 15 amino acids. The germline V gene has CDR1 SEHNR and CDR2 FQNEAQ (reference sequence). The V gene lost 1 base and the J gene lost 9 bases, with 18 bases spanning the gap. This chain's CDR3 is CASSLGRGPQLAQYF. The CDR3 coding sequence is TGTGCCAGCAGCTTAGGCCGGGGACCCCAACTAGCCCAGTACTTC.

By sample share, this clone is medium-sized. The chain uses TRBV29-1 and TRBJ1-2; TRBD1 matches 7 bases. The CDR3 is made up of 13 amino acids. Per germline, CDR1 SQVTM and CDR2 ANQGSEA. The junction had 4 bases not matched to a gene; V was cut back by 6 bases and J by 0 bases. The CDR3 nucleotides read TGCAGCGTCCGGGACAGCCCTAACTATGGCTACACCTTC. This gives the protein CSVRDSPNYGYTF.

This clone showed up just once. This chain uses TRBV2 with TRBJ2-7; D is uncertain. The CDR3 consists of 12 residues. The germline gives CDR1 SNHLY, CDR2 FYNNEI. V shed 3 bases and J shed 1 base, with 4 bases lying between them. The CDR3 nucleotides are TGTGCCAGCAGTGACAGGTCCTACGAGCAGTACTTC. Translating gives CASSDRSYEQYF.